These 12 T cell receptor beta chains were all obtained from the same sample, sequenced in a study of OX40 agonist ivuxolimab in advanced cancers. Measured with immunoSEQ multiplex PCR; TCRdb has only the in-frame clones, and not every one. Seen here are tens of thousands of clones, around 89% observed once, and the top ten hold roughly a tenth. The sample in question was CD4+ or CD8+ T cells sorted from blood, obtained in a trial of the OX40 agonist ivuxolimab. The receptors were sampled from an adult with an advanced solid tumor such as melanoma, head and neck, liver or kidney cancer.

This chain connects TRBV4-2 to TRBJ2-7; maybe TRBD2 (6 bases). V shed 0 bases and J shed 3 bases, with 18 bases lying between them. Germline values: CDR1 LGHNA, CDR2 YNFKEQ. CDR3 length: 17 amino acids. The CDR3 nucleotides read TGTGCCAGCAGCCAAGAATATTCGGGGGAAATCCTCTACGAGCAGTACTTC. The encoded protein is CASSQEYSGEILYEQYF.

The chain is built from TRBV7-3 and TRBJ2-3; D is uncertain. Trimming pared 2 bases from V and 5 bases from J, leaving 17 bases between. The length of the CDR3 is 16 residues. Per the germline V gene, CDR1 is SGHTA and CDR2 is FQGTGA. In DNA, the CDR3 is TGTGCCAGCAGCTTAGAGATAGGTCGGCTCGGAGATACGCAGTATTTT. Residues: CASSLEIGRLGDTQYF.

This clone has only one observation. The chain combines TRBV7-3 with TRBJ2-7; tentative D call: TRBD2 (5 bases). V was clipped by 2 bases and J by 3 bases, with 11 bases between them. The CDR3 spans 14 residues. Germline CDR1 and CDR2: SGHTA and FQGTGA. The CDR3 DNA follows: TGTGCCAGCAGCTTAGGAGGCTCTCGCTACGAGCAGTACTTC. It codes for CASSLGGSRYEQYF.

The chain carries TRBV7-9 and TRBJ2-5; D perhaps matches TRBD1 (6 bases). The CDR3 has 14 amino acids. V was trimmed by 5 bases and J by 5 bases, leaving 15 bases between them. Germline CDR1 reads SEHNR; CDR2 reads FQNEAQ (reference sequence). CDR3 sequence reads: CASSPLPDRETQYF. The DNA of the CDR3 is TGTGCCAGCAGCCCCCTACCAGACAGGGAGACCCAGTACTTC.

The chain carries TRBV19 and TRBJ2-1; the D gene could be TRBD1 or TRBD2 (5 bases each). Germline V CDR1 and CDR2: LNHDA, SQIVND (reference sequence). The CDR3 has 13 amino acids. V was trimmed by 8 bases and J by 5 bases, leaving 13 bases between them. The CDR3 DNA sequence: TGTGCCAGTGGCCGGGACGAAAACAATGAGCAGTTCTTC. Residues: CASGRDENNEQFF.

CDR3 sequence: CASSPEGGSYYGYTF. The CDR3 DNA is TGCGCCAGCAGCCCCGAGGGCGGGAGTTACTATGGCTACACCTTC. V is TRBV5-1 and J is TRBJ1-2; D call uncertain. CDR1 SGHRS and CDR2 YFSETQ come from the germline V gene. Deletions cut 4 bases from V and 3 bases from J, with 16 bases between. This CDR3 spans 15 amino acids.

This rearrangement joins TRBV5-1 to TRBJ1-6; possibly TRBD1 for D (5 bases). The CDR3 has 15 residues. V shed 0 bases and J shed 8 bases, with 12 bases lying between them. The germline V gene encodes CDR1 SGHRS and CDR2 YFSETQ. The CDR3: CASSLEGQMDSPLHF. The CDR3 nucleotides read TGCGCCAGCAGCTTGGAGGGGCAAATGGATTCACCCCTCCACTTT.

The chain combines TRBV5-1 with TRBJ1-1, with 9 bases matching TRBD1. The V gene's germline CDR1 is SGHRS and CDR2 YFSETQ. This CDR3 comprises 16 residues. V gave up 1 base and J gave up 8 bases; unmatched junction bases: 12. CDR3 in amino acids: CASSLIPTGGPREAFF. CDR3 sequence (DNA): TGCGCCAGCAGCTTGATCCCCACAGGGGGCCCGAGAGAAGCTTTCTTT.

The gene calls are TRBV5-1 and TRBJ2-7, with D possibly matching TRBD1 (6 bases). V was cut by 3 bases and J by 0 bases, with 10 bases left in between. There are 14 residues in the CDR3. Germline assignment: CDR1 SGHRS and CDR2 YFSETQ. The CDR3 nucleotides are TGCGCCAGCAGCTCCCAGGGGAGCTCCTACGAGCAGTACTTC. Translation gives CASSSQGSSYEQYF.

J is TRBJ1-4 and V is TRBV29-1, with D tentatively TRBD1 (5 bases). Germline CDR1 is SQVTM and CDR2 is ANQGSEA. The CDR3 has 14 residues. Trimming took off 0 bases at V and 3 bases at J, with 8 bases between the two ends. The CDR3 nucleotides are TGCAGCGTTGAAGATGCGGGGGCTAATGAAAAACTGTTTTTT. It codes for CSVEDAGANEKLFF.

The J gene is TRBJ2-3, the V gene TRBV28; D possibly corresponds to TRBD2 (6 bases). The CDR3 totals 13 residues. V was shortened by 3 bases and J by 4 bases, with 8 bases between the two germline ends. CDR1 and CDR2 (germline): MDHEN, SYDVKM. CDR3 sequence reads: CASSLEGPDTQYF. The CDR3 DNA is TGTGCCAGCAGTTTGGAGGGTCCAGATACGCAGTATTTT.

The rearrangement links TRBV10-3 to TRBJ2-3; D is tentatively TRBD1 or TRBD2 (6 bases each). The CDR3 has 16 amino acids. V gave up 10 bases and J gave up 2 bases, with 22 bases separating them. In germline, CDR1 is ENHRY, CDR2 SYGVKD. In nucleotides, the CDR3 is TGTGCCACCGGGGGCAAGGACGGGGAACCCACAGATACGCAGTATTTT. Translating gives CATGGKDGEPTDTQYF.